A single TCR beta chain is shown here with its context. This entry is derived from a study of blood T cell repertoires in COVID-19. Study at large: The United States, Italy and Spain supplied acute and convalescent COVID-19 samples. The cDNA or gDNA used as material had been derived from T cells, B-cell-depleted T cells, or PBMCs.

Trimming cost V 8 bases and J 5 bases, with 7 bases left between them. The germline V gene encodes CDR1 SGHAT and CDR2 FQDESV (reference sequence). This CDR3 has 10 amino acids. Original analysis: Quantification of nucleated cells was approximated via reference gene primer amplification. The protocol was immunoSEQ multiplex PCR, while the TCRdb copy is restricted to in-frame clones and leaves out a portion. From that table come the V and J calls and clone size; the DNA was used to work out D and trimming. The sample has around 70,000 clones; about 86% are singletons. The chain uses TRBV11-1 and TRBJ2-7; D ambiguous. The specimen sequenced was peripheral blood. The sequence derives from a man aged 45-65 years with acute or convalescent COVID-19. The CDR3 here is CASSGNEQYF. The CDR3, as DNA: TGTGCCAGCTCGGGTAACGAGCAGTACTTC. Combining the CDR3 with reference TRBV11-1 and TRBJ2-7 gives the whole variable domain EAEVAQSPRYKITEKSQAVAFWCDPISGHATLYWYRQILGQGPELLVQFQDESVVDDSQLPKDRFSAERLKGVDSTLKIQPAELGDSAMYLCASSGNEQYFGPGTRLTVT.